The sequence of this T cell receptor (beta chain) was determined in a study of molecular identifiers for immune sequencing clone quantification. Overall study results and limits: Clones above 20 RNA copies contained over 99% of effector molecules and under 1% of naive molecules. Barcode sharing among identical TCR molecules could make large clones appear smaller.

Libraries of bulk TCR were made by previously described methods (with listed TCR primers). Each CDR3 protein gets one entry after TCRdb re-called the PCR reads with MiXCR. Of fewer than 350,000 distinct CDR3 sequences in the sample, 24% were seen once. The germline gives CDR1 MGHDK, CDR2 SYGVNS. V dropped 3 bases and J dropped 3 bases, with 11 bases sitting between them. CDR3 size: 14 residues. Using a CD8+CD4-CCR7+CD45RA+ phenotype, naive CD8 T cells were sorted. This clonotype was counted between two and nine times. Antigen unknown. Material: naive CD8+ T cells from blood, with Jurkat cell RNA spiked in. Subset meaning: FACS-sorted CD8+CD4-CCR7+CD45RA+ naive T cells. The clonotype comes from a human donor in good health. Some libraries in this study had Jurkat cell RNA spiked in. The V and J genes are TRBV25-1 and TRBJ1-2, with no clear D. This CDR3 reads CASSDWAPDYGYTF. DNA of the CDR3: TGTGCCAGCAGTGACTGGGCGCCGGACTATGGCTACACCTTC.